What follows are 20 T cell receptor beta chains derived from one specimen sequenced in a study of metastatic and nonmetastatic thyroid tumors. Patients were all untreated before their thyroid surgery. TCRdb re-analyzed the PCR reads using MiXCR. Seen here are 6,500 to 10,000 clones, roughly 24% observed once, and the top ten hold roughly a sixth. The sequenced material came from tumor tissue. The receptors were sampled from a female donor with papillary thyroid cancer or a benign thyroid nodule (not recorded which). Some clones in this sample may be carry-over from other donors' samples.

This clone is judged medium-sized (0.01 to 0.1%). V usage is TRBV5-1 and J usage is TRBJ2-3; 7 positions match TRBD1. Germline loops: CDR1 SGHRS, CDR2 YFSETQ. This CDR3 spans 15 amino acids. Trimming cost V 4 bases and J 2 bases; bases outside gene matches: 7. CDR3 loop: CASSRRDRNTDTQYF. The CDR3 DNA sequence: TGCGCCAGCAGCCGTCGGGACAGAAACACAGATACGCAGTATTTT.

This clone came up a few times. The V call is TRBV27, the J call TRBJ2-3; D gene ambiguous. The germline V gene encodes CDR1 MNHEY and CDR2 SMNVEV (reference sequence). V was shortened by 5 bases and J by 2 bases, with 5 bases between the two germline ends. This CDR3 has 12 residues. CDR3 nucleotide sequence: TGTGCCAGCAGTCCTAACACAGATACGCAGTATTTT. It yields the protein CASSPNTDTQYF.

This clone was found once. The V call is TRBV7-3, the J call TRBJ2-7; D possibly corresponds to TRBD2 (5 bases). CDR1 and CDR2 (germline): SGHTA, FQGTGA. Trimming cost V 3 bases and J 7 bases, with 16 bases left between them. The CDR3 is 14 amino acids. The CDR3 region has the DNA TGTGCCAGCAGCTTGGACTCGTCCACGCCTGAGCAGTACTTC. Translation gives CASSLDSSTPEQYF. The whole variable domain, filled in from reference TRBV7-3 and TRBJ2-7, reads GAGVSQTPSNKVTEKGKYVELRCDPISGHTALYWYRQSLGQGPEFLIYFQGTGAADDSGLPNDRFFAVRPEGSVSTLKIQRTERGDSAVYLCASSLDSSTPEQYFGPGTRLTVT.

As regards this clone: Given the absence of the conserved phenylalanine or tryptophan at the CDR3 end, a read error is likely. The DNA is left out, because the CDR3 cannot be placed on it with certainty; the CDR3 is given as TCRdb lists it. V usage is TRBV6-1 and J usage is TRBJ1-5. Including both end residues, the CDR3 is 15 amino acids long. Germline lookup yields CDR1 MNHNS and CDR2 SASEGT. CDR3 in amino acids: CASSDRKAWDQPHHY.

In its sample, this clone was seen once. The J gene is TRBJ1-1, the V gene TRBV7-6, with a weak D call TRBD1 (5 bases). CDR3 length: 13 amino acids. Germline V gene lookup returns CDR1 SGHVS and CDR2 FNYEAQ. Trimming pared 6 bases from V and 4 bases from J, leaving 12 bases between. The CDR3 nucleotides read TGTGCCAGCAGTCCATCCAGGGTCACTGAAGCTTTCTTT. This codes for CASSPSRVTEAFF.

This clone came up a few times. The rearrangement joins TRBV19 to TRBJ1-3; no clear D. Germline lookup yields CDR1 LNHDA and CDR2 SQIVND (reference sequence). Trimming shortened V by 3 bases and J by 0 bases, and 6 bases separated the two germline ends. The CDR3 is 14 residues long. CDR3 DNA sequence: TGTGCCAGTAGTATTCGTAACTCTGGAAACACCATATATTTT. This encodes CASSIRNSGNTIYF.

The sample holds many counts of this clone. Distinct nucleotide sequences in the sample also encode this CDR3. This rearrangement joins TRBV9 to TRBJ2-5, with D possibly matching TRBD2 (6 bases). V was clipped by 0 bases and J by 5 bases, with 11 bases between them. Germline assignment: CDR1 SGDLS and CDR2 YYNGEE. The CDR3 has 14 residues. The CDR3 region is CASSVVGGGETQYF. CDR3 nucleotide sequence: TGTGCCAGCAGCGTAGTCGGGGGTGGGGAGACCCAGTACTTC.

This chain links TRBV12-3 or TRBV12-4 with TRBJ2-7, with TRBD2 matching 9 bases. The J segment lost 6 bases and the V segment lost 7 bases, leaving 13 bases of the junction unmatched. This CDR3 spans 15 amino acids. The CDR3 DNA reads as TGTGCCAGCATTAACTCTTTAGCGGGAGCCGGCGAGCAGTACTTC. Amino acid sequence: CASINSLAGAGEQYF.

This clone was counted a few times. The chain links TRBV6-2 or TRBV6-3 to TRBJ2-1; TRBD2 matches at 10 bases. Per germline, CDR1 MNHEY and CDR2 SVGEGT. The CDR3 contains 17 residues. With 2 bases clipped from V and 0 bases from J, the junction kept 4 bases outside the gene matches. The CDR3 sequence is CASSYLAGAASYNEQFF. CDR3 sequence (DNA): TGTGCCAGCAGTTACCTAGCGGGGGCCGCCTCCTACAATGAGCAGTTCTTC.

Details on this clone: One end of the junction does not line up with germline, which may come from a read error. This chain joins TRBV28 and TRBJ2-1; no firm D call. Germline V gives CDR1 MDHEN, CDR2 SYDVKM. The CDR3 extends over 14 amino acids. The CDR3 sequence: CSSSKRSSNNEQFF. The CDR3 DNA reads as TGTTCCAGCAGCAAGAGGAGCTCCAACAATGAGCAGTTCTTC.

This clone rates as medium-sized. V is TRBV19 and J is TRBJ2-7, with 8 bases fitting TRBD2. This CDR3 has 14 amino acids. Germline CDR1 LNHDA, CDR2 SQIVND (reference sequence). The J segment lost 5 bases and the V segment lost 7 bases, leaving 10 bases of the junction unmatched. The CDR3 nucleotides are TGTGCCAGTACAACCGGGAGGGCGTCCAACGAGCAGTACTTC. Translation: CASTTGRASNEQYF.

Here the CDR3 reads CASSPPRGGLQETQYF. For the CDR3, the DNA is TGTGCCAGCAGCCCCCCGAGGGGGGGGCTACAAGAGACCCAGTACTTC. The genes are TRBV7-2 and TRBJ2-5, with D possibly TRBD2 on 7 matching bases. With 5 bases removed from V and 2 bases from J, the gap between germline ends came to 18 bases. Germline loops: CDR1 SGHTA, CDR2 FQGNSA. The CDR3 sequence is 16 residues long.

This clone ranks as medium-sized. This chain uses TRBV7-9 with TRBJ1-1, with no clear D. This CDR3 region has 11 residues. Germline CDR1 reads SEHNR; CDR2 reads FQNEAQ (reference sequence). V lost 5 bases and J lost 8, with 9 bases in between. The CDR3 region is CASSQSPEAFF. As DNA, the CDR3 is TGTGCCAGCAGCCAAAGTCCCGAAGCTTTCTTT.

This clone was seen a handful of times. It is likely a read error, because the conserved phenylalanine at the end of the CDR3 is missing. This chain links TRBV28 with TRBJ1-2; D remains unclear. The V gene lost 2 bases and the J gene lost 4 bases, with 8 bases spanning the gap. The CDR3 extends over 13 amino acids. CDR1 is MDHEN, CDR2 SYDVKM, per germline. The CDR3 here is CASSLPNSYGYTL. The CDR3 DNA reads as TGTGCCAGCAGTTTACCCAACAGCTATGGCTACACCCTC.

The chain employs TRBV20-1 and TRBJ2-2; D not certain. The CDR3 totals 12 residues. V gave up 6 bases and J gave up 2 bases, with 7 bases separating them. CDR1 and CDR2 (germline): DFQATT, SNEGSKA (reference sequence). For the CDR3, the DNA is TGCAGTGCCTTAGGTAACACCGGGGAGCTGTTTTTT. This gives the protein CSALGNTGELFF.

This clone has ten or more counts. The CDR3 region is CASSFGQDGYTF. CDR3 in DNA: TGTGCCAGCAGCTTTGGACAGGACGGCTACACCTTC. The chain combines TRBV7-9 with TRBJ1-2, with 7 bases that match TRBD1. The CDR3 runs 12 residues. Looked up from germline, CDR1 is SEHNR and CDR2 is FQNEAQ (reference sequence). Unmatched junction bases numbered 3, after V lost 3 bases and J lost 8 bases.

This clone has a handful of counts. V usage is TRBV6-1 and J usage is TRBJ1-2; tentatively, D is TRBD1 (6 bases). Deletions cut 6 bases from V and 6 bases from J, with 20 bases between. The CDR3 consists of 15 residues. Germline CDR1 reads MNHNS; CDR2 reads SASEGT. CDR3: CASRVQGMGNHGYTF. The CDR3 coding sequence is TGTGCCAGCAGGGTGCAGGGGATGGGCAACCATGGCTACACCTTC.

Sample share makes this clone medium-sized. The chain employs TRBV24-1 and TRBJ2-1; D uncertain. Trimming took off 0 bases at V and 5 bases at J, with 7 bases between the two ends. CDR1 is KGHDR and CDR2 is SFDVKD in the germline V gene. This CDR3 is built from 14 residues. The CDR3 nucleotides read TGTGCCACCAGTGATTTGAGTTGGGACAATGAGCAGTTCTTC. It encodes CATSDLSWDNEQFF.

A note on this clone: Other DNA sequences of this sample code for an identical CDR3. The rearrangement links TRBV12-3 or TRBV12-4 to TRBJ1-2, with D unresolved. Trimming stripped 4 bases from V and 6 bases from J, with 6 bases between. The CDR3 extends over 11 amino acids. CDR3 amino acids: CASSSRHGYTF. The CDR3 coding sequence is TGTGCCAGCAGTTCTCGCCATGGCTACACCTTC.

This clone has ten or more counts. The chain couples TRBV30 to TRBJ1-6, with a possible D match to TRBD1 (6 bases). The CDR3 is 14 amino acids. The germline V gene has CDR1 GTSNPN and CDR2 SVGIG (reference sequence). The CDR3 DNA is TGTGACGGCGGTGGGGGCACCTATAATTCACCCCTCCACTTT. Translating it yields CDGGGGTYNSPLHF. The whole variable domain, remainder taken from reference TRBV30 and TRBJ1-6, is SQTIHQWPATLVQPVGSPLSLECTVEGTSNPNLYWYRQAAGRGLQLLFYSVGIGQISSEVPQNLSASRPQDRQFILSSKKLLLSDSGFYLCDGGGGTYNSPLHFGNGTRLTVT.